This T cell receptor beta chain stems from a study of control samples from healthy donors and cancer patients. The repertoire was sequenced with immunoSEQ multiplex PCR; TCRdb's copy has only in-frame clones and lacks some. The table lists approximately 130,000 clones, around 92% of them singletons. Trimming took 0 bases from V and 4 from J, leaving 9 bases between them. CDR1 is KGHSH and CDR2 is LQKENI in the germline V gene. The CDR3 has 15 amino acids. Source material: blood. The clonotype was recovered from a man aged 50-60 years in good health. The chain has TRBV18 and TRBJ1-4; D call uncertain. This chain's CDR3 is CASSPPSGINEKLFF. CDR3 sequence (DNA): TGTGCCAGCTCACCACCGTCGGGGATTAATGAAAAACTGTTTTTT.